The 28 T cell receptor beta chains presented below share a single source sample, sequenced in a study of CD8+ T cells in alopecia areata (dated by TCRdb to 2016 to 2019). The time point label corresponds to: mouse skin 6 weeks after grafting, around onset of hair loss. Libraries were made using the immunoSEQ multiplex PCR assay. RNA was extracted from all samples and reverse transcribed into cDNA as template for TCR sequencing. Held by TCRdb, this immuneACCESS table contains in-frame sequences only and omits some clones. Under half of the omission traces to an unresolved V gene where checked; the cause of the rest is unknown. Here the sample lists 4,500 to 7,000 clones, none seen once only. In total, the top ten clones hold 25% to 30% of the sample. Specimen: skin, collected at week 6. The receptors shown here come from a C3H/HeJ mouse with alopecia areata. This strain possesses the MHC haplotype H2-k.

With respect to this clone: Genes and germline come from the mouse. The sequence runs out 4 residues before the end of the CDR3; the remainder is reconstructed from the germline J gene. V is TRBV31 and J is TRBJ2-1; TRBD1 agrees at 9 bases. Germline values: CDR1 GKSSPN, CDR2 SITVG. The length of the CDR3 is 16 residues. J was trimmed by 1 base and V by 1 base; bases with no gene match: 5. The CDR3 spells CAWSPTGTGNYAEQFF. The DNA read from the CDR3 is TGTGCCTGGAGTCCAACCGGGACAGGGAACTATGCT.

Ten or more counts support this clone. Here the gene names and germline are mouse. The read ends 4 residues early relative to the CDR3; the germline J gene fills the gap. The rearrangement links TRBV16 to TRBJ2-5; 11 positions match TRBD1. Germline V gene data show CDR1 as SGHSA and CDR2 as FRNQAP. The CDR3 has 15 residues. J gave up 2 bases and V 3 bases, and 1 base lay outside the gene matches. CDR3 protein: CASSFGTGGQDTQYF. CDR3 DNA, as far as it was read: TGTGCAAGCAGCTTCGGGACAGGGGGCCAAGAC.

For this clone: Here the gene names and germline are mouse. Sequencing ends 4 residues short of the CDR3 end; the germline J gene provides the rest. The chain couples TRBV13-2 to TRBJ2-4; D is undetermined. The CDR3 has 14 amino acids. Trimming cost V 0 bases and J 1 base, with 6 bases left between them. The germline V gene has CDR1 NNHNN and CDR2 SYGAGS (reference sequence). The sequenced part of the CDR3 DNA is TGTGCCAGCGGTGATGCTATGGGTCAAAAC. It yields the protein CASGDAMGQN. The CDR3 in its entirety is CASGDAMGQNTLYF.

This clone has ten or more counts. Each gene name is a mouse one. The read stops 4 residues short of the end of the CDR3; the missing end is completed from the germline J gene. The chain recombines TRBV13-3 with TRBJ2-7, with 10 bases aligning to TRBD1. The germline CDR1 and CDR2 sequences are NNHDY and SYVADS. V lost 0 bases and J lost 0; bases outside the gene matches: 3. CDR3 size: 16 residues. Partial CDR3 DNA: TGTGCCAGCAGTGATGCGGGACAGGGGCACTCCTAT. This sequence encodes CASSDAGQGHSY. In full, the CDR3 reads CASSDAGQGHSYEQYF.

On this clone: Any gene name here is a mouse gene name. Read data end 4 residues before the CDR3 end; the end is taken from the germline J gene. V and J are TRBV13-3 and TRBJ2-3; 9 bases match TRBD1. Losses at the gene ends were 4 bases for V and 1 base for J; bases not matched to a gene: 4. Germline V gives CDR1 NNHDY, CDR2 SYVADS. This CDR3 region has 15 residues. The CDR3 loop reads CASSTGQGGAETLYF. The part of the CDR3 DNA that was read is TGTGCCAGCAGTACGGGACAGGGAGGTGCAGAA.

This clone was found many times. Germline and genes: mouse. The read falls 4 residues short of the CDR3 end, and the missing part is taken from the germline J gene. The chain has TRBV12-1 and TRBJ2-4; possible D gene TRBD2, 6 bases. This CDR3 contains 15 residues. V lost 1 base and J lost 0, with 10 bases in between. Germline lookup yields CDR1 SGHSN and CDR2 HYEKVE. The DNA read from the CDR3 is TGTGCCAGCTCTCTGGGGGGAAGGAGTCAAAAC. Translating it yields CASSLGGRSQN. The full-length CDR3 reads as CASSLGGRSQNTLYF.

This clone appeared a few times. Gene names are mouse gene names. The read ends 4 residues before the CDR3 terminus; that terminus is restored from the germline J gene. The chain has TRBV13-3 and TRBJ2-5; D possibly corresponds to TRBD1 (5 bases). The V end was cut by 3 bases, the J end by 0 bases, with 8 bases between. Germline values: CDR1 NNHDY, CDR2 SYVADS. This CDR3 spans 14 amino acids. The CDR3 loop is CASSVDKNQDTQYF. The CDR3 DNA, read in part, is TGTGCCAGCAGTGTGGACAAAAACCAAGAC.

This clone has more than one count but fewer than ten. Gene names denote mouse genes. The CDR3 end is not reached by the read, which stops 4 residues before it; the germline J gene fills it in. The V and J genes are TRBV2 and TRBJ2-7; 8 bases align to TRBD1. This CDR3 has 13 residues. Germline V CDR1 and CDR2: LGHNA, YSYQKL. The covered CDR3 bases are TGTGCCAGCAGCCACCAGGACAGGGAT. It is translated as CASSHQDRD. The entire CDR3 sequence reads CASSHQDRDEQYF.

A remark on this clone: Genes and germline are mouse. CDR3: CASLDRGNTEVFF. The part of the CDR3 DNA that was read is TGTGCCAGCCTCGACAGGGGAAACACA. V and J are TRBV13-3 and TRBJ1-1; 8 positions agree with TRBD1. The CDR3 end is not reached by the read, which stops 4 residues before it; the germline J gene fills it in. Germline CDR1 NNHDY, CDR2 SYVADS. The CDR3 consists of 13 residues. V lost 7 bases and J lost 1; bases outside the gene matches: 3.

Within the sample, this clone is medium-sized (0.01 to 0.1%). Mouse gene names and germline throughout. From the germline J gene comes the end of the CDR3, since the read stops 4 residues before it. The chain has TRBV19 and TRBJ1-2; 7 positions match TRBD1. V shed 3 bases, J shed 0 bases, and the junction held 2 bases outside the gene matches. CDR1 is FNHDT and CDR2 is SITEND in the germline V gene (reference sequence). The CDR3 is 14 residues long. The sequenced part of the CDR3 DNA is TGTGCCAGCAGTAATGACAGGGCAAACTCC. It yields the protein CASSNDRANS. The entire CDR3 reads CASSNDRANSDYTF.

This clone was found many times. Gene names and germline match the mouse. The read ends 4 residues early relative to the CDR3; the germline J gene fills the gap. V and J are TRBV5 and TRBJ2-7, with 11 nucleotides matching TRBD2. CDR1 and CDR2 from the germline V gene are LGHNA and YNLKQL (reference sequence). The CDR3 is 14 residues long. CDR3 DNA, as far as it was read: TGTGCCAGCAGCCCCCGGGACTGGGGGTAT. It yields the protein CASSPRDWGY. The full CDR3 is CASSPRDWGYEQYF.

As for this clone: The gene names given are mouse names. The read stops 4 residues short of the end of the CDR3; the missing end is completed from the germline J gene. The chain has TRBV29 and TRBJ2-2; perhaps TRBD1 as D (6 bases). This CDR3 spans 14 amino acids. Germline V lookup: CDR1 MSHET, CDR2 SYDVDS. V shed 7 bases and J shed 2 bases, with 11 bases lying between them. The CDR3 protein is CASKKTGNTGQLYF. CDR3 bases read: TGTGCTAGCAAAAAAACAGGGAACACCGGG.

The table lists this clone with a few counts. Germline and genes: mouse. The sequenced fragment ends 4 residues before the CDR3 boundary, so the rest is inferred from the germline J gene. The rearrangement links TRBV13-2 to TRBJ2-7, with 9 bases identical to TRBD2. The CDR3 spans 16 residues. The germline V gene encodes CDR1 NNHNN and CDR2 SYGAGS (reference sequence). CDR3: CASGENPLGGGYEQYF. The part of the CDR3 DNA that was read is TGTGCCAGCGGTGAAAATCCTCTGGGGGGGGGTTAT.

This clone has ten or more counts. Mouse germline and gene names are used. The read ends 4 residues early relative to the CDR3; the germline J gene fills the gap. V usage is TRBV13-1 and J usage is TRBJ2-5; D not resolved. This CDR3 has 13 residues. The germline V gene has CDR1 NSHNY and CDR2 SYGAGN. V was pared by 2 bases and J by 2 bases, with 6 bases between. This CDR3 reads CASSDRIQDTQYF. The DNA read from the CDR3 is TGTGCCAGCAGTGACAGGATCCAAGAC.

The table lists this clone with a few counts. Gene names and germline match the mouse. With the read ending 4 residues before the CDR3 end, the germline J gene is used to fill in that end. The chain carries TRBV31 and TRBJ2-7, with 8 bases aligning to TRBD1. Per germline, CDR1 GKSSPN and CDR2 SITVG. The ends lost 3 bases at V and 2 bases at J; junction bases unmatched: 9. The CDR3 sequence is 15 residues long. The covered CDR3 bases are TGTGCCTGGAGACCCGACAGGGGCTATACCTAT. Translation: CAWRPDRGYTY. In full, the CDR3 is CAWRPDRGYTYEQYF.

This clone showed up many times. Germline and genes here are mouse. The sequenced fragment ends 4 residues before the CDR3 boundary, so the rest is inferred from the germline J gene. The V gene is TRBV5, the J gene TRBJ1-1, with D uncertain. In germline, CDR1 is LGHNA, CDR2 YNLKQL (reference sequence). Between the trimmed V and J ends, which lost 2 bases and 0 bases, there was a span of 7 bases. CDR3 length: 14 amino acids. CDR3 DNA (partial): TGTGCCAGCAGCCAAAGACAAGCAAACACA. This translates into CASSQRQANT. The CDR3, in full, reads CASSQRQANTEVFF.

The sample holds a few counts of this clone. Here the gene names and germline are mouse. The read terminates 4 residues ahead of where the CDR3 ends, so the germline J gene completes it. The rearrangement links TRBV3 to TRBJ2-2, with 12 bases that match TRBD2. V trimming: 2 bases; J trimming: 2 bases; junction bases outside the gene matches: 6. Germline CDR1 reads SNHLY; CDR2 reads FYNGKV (reference sequence). This CDR3 has 18 amino acids. This CDR3 reads CASSLWGLGGRNTGQLYF. The sequenced part of the CDR3 DNA is TGTGCCAGCAGCTTATGGGGACTGGGGGGAAGGAACACCGGG. The whole variable domain, remainder taken from reference TRBV3 and TRBJ2-2, is GPKVLQIPSHQIIDMGQMVTLNCDPVSNHLYFYWYKQILGQQMEFLVNFYNGKVMEKSKLFKDQFSVERPDGSYFTLKIQPTALEDSAVYFCASSLWGLGGRNTGQLYFGEGSKLTVL.

Ten or more counts support this clone. Here the gene names and germline are mouse. The CDR3 here is CASSHYRDWGYAEQFF. CDR3 DNA, as far as it was read: TGTGCAAGCAGCCATTACCGGGACTGGGGATATGCT. The rearrangement links TRBV16 to TRBJ2-1; 10 positions agree with TRBD2. The read halts 4 residues ahead of the CDR3 end, with the missing end drawn from the germline J gene. The CDR3 runs to 16 residues. The germline V gene encodes CDR1 SGHSA and CDR2 FRNQAP. Unmatched junction bases numbered 8, after V lost 5 bases and J lost 4 bases.

The table lists this clone with many counts. These gene names are mouse names. The read gets to within 4 residues of the CDR3 end, and the germline J gene fills in the rest. The chain joins TRBV5 to TRBJ2-1; TRBD2 matches at 7 bases. This CDR3 is 16 amino acids long. V lost 0 bases to trimming and J lost 1 base; unmatched junction nucleotides: 3. Germline V gene lookup returns CDR1 LGHNA and CDR2 YNLKQL (reference sequence). CDR3 in amino acids: CASSQEAWGNYAEQFF. The DNA read from the CDR3 is TGTGCCAGCAGCCAAGAAGCCTGGGGGAACTATGCT.

Worth noting for this clone: Gene labels here are mouse ones. The read stops 4 residues short of the end of the CDR3; the missing end is completed from the germline J gene. The genes are TRBV17 and TRBJ1-2, with D possibly matching TRBD1 (5 bases). This CDR3 is 14 amino acids long. Germline-derived CDR1 and CDR2 are MNHDT and YYDKIL. Trimming cost V 3 bases and J 0 bases, with 8 bases left between them. The part of the CDR3 DNA that was read is TGTGCTAGCAGTAGTGCAGGGTCAAACTCC. The encoded protein is CASSSAGSNS. The whole CDR3 reads CASSSAGSNSDYTF.

Many counts were recorded for this clone. The genes are named according to mouse. The read comes to an end 4 residues before the CDR3 does, leaving the germline J gene to fill in the end. The chain employs TRBV13-3 and TRBJ1-2, with TRBD1 matching 10 bases. There are 15 residues in the CDR3. Germline assignment: CDR1 NNHDY and CDR2 SYVADS. V dropped 3 bases and J dropped 0; count of bases not matched to a gene: 2. CDR3 protein: CASSGTGGANSDYTF. The CDR3 bases that were read are TGTGCCAGCAGTGGGACAGGGGGAGCAAACTCC.

At least ten counts were recorded for this clone. Gene and germline names: mouse. The read ends 3 residues early relative to the CDR3; the germline J gene fills the gap. The sample has other DNA sequences that encode this CDR3 too. The chain recombines TRBV19 with TRBJ1-3; 10 nucleotides agree with TRBD1. This CDR3 is 15 amino acids long. The germline V gene encodes CDR1 FNHDT and CDR2 SITEND (reference sequence). The trim removed 0 bases at V and 3 bases at J, leaving 0 bases unmatched. CDR3 DNA (partial): TGTGCCAGCAGTATAGGGGACAGGGGTGGAAATACG. It encodes CASSIGDRGGNT. In full, the CDR3 is CASSIGDRGGNTLYF.

A remark on this clone: The genes are named according to mouse. The read falls 4 residues short of the CDR3 end, and the missing part is taken from the germline J gene. V usage is TRBV31 and J usage is TRBJ1-2; D is perhaps TRBD1 (5 bases). Trimming cost V 1 base and J 1 base, with 13 bases left between them. Germline V CDR1 and CDR2: GKSSPN, SITVG. CDR3 length: 15 residues. CDR3 amino acids: CAWSHLQAKNSDYTF. The sequenced CDR3 bases are TGTGCCTGGAGTCACCTACAGGCGAAAAACTCC.

This clone is medium-sized within its sample. Gene names denote mouse genes. The sequenced fragment ends 4 residues before the CDR3 boundary, so the rest is inferred from the germline J gene. The chain combines TRBV13-2 with TRBJ2-3, with a tentative D call TRBD2 (7 bases). The CDR3 totals 15 residues. Trimming took off 2 bases at V and 3 bases at J, with 13 bases between the two ends. Germline lookup yields CDR1 NNHNN and CDR2 SYGAGS (reference sequence). The CDR3 loop is CASGDRGARAETLYF. The sequenced CDR3 bases are TGTGCCAGCGGTGACCGGGGGGCGAGGGCAGAA.

This clone was detected many times. Gene names and germline match the mouse. The read is 4 residues too short to cover the CDR3 end, so that end is filled in from the germline J gene. The V and J genes are TRBV13-1 and TRBJ1-1; possibly TRBD1 for D (5 bases). The germline V and J ends were trimmed by 0 bases and 3 bases, with 6 bases remaining between them. The CDR3 consists of 13 residues. Germline CDR1 is NSHNY and CDR2 is SYGAGN. The part of the CDR3 DNA that was read is TGTGCCAGCAGTGATGGGGGGGACACA. Protein sequence: CASSDGGDT. The whole CDR3 is CASSDGGDTEVFF.

Worth noting for this clone: The listed genes are named as in mouse. The read halts 4 residues ahead of the CDR3 end, with the missing end drawn from the germline J gene. V gene TRBV12-2 combines with J gene TRBJ2-7; 10 bases fit TRBD2. The CDR3 has 17 amino acids. Per the germline V gene, CDR1 is SGHLS and CDR2 is HYDKME. V gave up 0 bases and J gave up 0 bases; unmatched junction bases: 7. The CDR3 region is CASSLRSRDWGSYEQYF. The CDR3 bases that were read are TGTGCCAGCTCTCTCAGATCCCGGGACTGGGGCTCCTAT.

This clone was counted at least ten times. The gene symbols are mouse symbols. Sequencing ends 4 residues short of the CDR3 end; the germline J gene provides the rest. The V and J genes are TRBV1 and TRBJ2-7; 9 bases line up with TRBD2. Germline V gives CDR1 NSQYPW, CDR2 LRSPGD (reference sequence). The CDR3 consists of 14 residues. CDR3 loop: CTCSAVGGADEQYF. The CDR3 bases that were read are TGCACCTGCAGTGCAGTTGGGGGGGCGGAT. Full variable domain (outside the CDR3, taken from reference TRBV1 and TRBJ2-7): VTLLEQNPRWRLVPRGQAVNLRCILKNSQYPWMSWYQQDLQKQLQWLFTLRSPGDKEVKSLPGADYLATRVTDTELRLQVANMSQGRTLYCTCSAVGGADEQYFGPGTRLTVL.

Details on this clone: Gene names denote mouse genes. Read data end 4 residues before the CDR3 end; the end is taken from the germline J gene. V and J are TRBV13-1 and TRBJ2-4; 10 bases agree with TRBD2. Germline V gene lookup returns CDR1 NSHNY and CDR2 SYGAGN. The CDR3 sequence is 16 residues long. The CDR3 DNA, read in part, is TGTGCCAGCAGTGATGCATGGACTGGGGGAAAAAAC. As protein: CASSDAWTGGKN. The complete CDR3 reads CASSDAWTGGKNTLYF.